These 7 T cell receptor beta chains came from one sample sequenced in a study of T cells expressing NK-cell markers (dated by TCRdb to 2020 to 2021). Library creation used 5' RACE. TCRdb names Illumina HiSeq 2000 as the instrument used. Through TCRdb reprocessing, the reads give one entry per CDR3 protein sequence; DNA is omitted. This sample's clone table shows more than 250,000 distinct CDR3 sequences. The ten largest clonotypes hold approximately 0.39% of the sample. What was sequenced was blood T cells: a sorted CD56 or NKG2C T cell subset, CD4+ or CD8+ T cells, or bulk PBMC T cells (not recorded which). The receptors were gathered from a man aged 18 to 29 in good health. Donor details come from another sample of the same person, matched by shared clones.

The rearrangement joins TRBV5-1 to TRBJ2-3; the D call from TCRdb, TRBD1, cannot be confirmed without DNA. The V gene's germline CDR1 is SGHRS and CDR2 YFSETQ. The CDR3 has 13 amino acids. The CDR3 loop reads CASRPGSTDTQYF.

V is TRBV5-6 and J is TRBJ2-3; TCRdb lists TRBD2, though no DNA is available to test this call. Germline CDR1 and CDR2: SGHDT and YYEEEE. The CDR3 is made up of 15 amino acids. The CDR3 protein is CASSPDGGGSYTQYF.

The chain is built from TRBV5-8 and TRBJ2-1; the TRBD2 assignment by TCRdb is unverifiable without DNA. The CDR3 loop spans 14 amino acids. CDR1 is SGHTS and CDR2 is YDEGEE in the germline V gene. The CDR3 region is CASSLPGLSNEQFF.

The rearrangement joins TRBV2 to TRBJ2-6; TCRdb proposes TRBD1, but this gene call is untestable without DNA. Germline CDR1 reads SNHLY; CDR2 reads FYNNEI. CDR3 length: 17 amino acids. CDR3 amino acids: CASKLTGVPSGANVLTF.

V is TRBV12-3 or TRBV12-4 and J is TRBJ2-1; the D call from TCRdb, TRBD1, cannot be confirmed without DNA. There are 15 residues in the CDR3. This CDR3 reads CASSLQDRGQNEQFF.

J is TRBJ2-7 and V is TRBV20-1; TCRdb lists TRBD1, though no DNA is available to test this call. Germline assignment: CDR1 DFQATT and CDR2 SNEGSKA (reference sequence). The CDR3 has 11 amino acids. CDR3 amino acids: CSALQGREQYF.

The chain uses TRBV10-3 and TRBJ1-6; TCRdb reports TRBD1, a call that lacks DNA to check it against. Germline V gene lookup returns CDR1 ENHRY and CDR2 SYGVKD. The CDR3 is 15 amino acids. The CDR3 sequence: CAISEQGAYNSPLHF.